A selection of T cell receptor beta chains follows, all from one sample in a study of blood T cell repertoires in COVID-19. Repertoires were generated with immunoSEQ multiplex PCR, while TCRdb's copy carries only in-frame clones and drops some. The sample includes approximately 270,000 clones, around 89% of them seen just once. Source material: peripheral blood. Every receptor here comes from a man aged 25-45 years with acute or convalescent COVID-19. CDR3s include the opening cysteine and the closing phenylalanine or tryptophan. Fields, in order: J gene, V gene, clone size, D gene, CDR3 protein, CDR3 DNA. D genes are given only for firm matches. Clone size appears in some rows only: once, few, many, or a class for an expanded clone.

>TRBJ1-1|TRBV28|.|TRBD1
CASFLRQGAVAFF
TGTGCCAGCTTCCTGCGGCAGGGGGCCGTAGCTTTCTTT
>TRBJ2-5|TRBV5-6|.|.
CASSLVAGTQETQYF
TGTGCCAGCAGCTTGGTGGCAGGGACACAAGAGACCCAGTACTTC
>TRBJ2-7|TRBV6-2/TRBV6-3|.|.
CASSYGQGPYEQYF
TGTGCCAGCAGTTACGGGCAAGGCCCTTACGAGCAGTACTTC
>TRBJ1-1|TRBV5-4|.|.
CASSPGTLNTEAFF
TGTGCCAGCAGCCCCGGGACTCTGAACACTGAAGCTTTCTTT
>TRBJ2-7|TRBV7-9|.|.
CASSPVALVSYEQYF
TGTGCCAGCAGCCCCGTTGCCCTAGTCTCCTACGAGCAGTACTTC
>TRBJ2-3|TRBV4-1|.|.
CASSQVGGAMVDTQYF
TGCGCCAGCAGCCAAGTAGGGGGGGCAATGGTAGATACGCAGTATTTT
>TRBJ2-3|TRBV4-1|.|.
CASSQDDTGWERGTQYF
TGCGCCAGCAGCCAAGATGATACTGGATGGGAAAGGGGTACGCAGTATTTT
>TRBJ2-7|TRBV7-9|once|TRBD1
CASSVTRQGSNEQYF
TGTGCCAGCAGCGTCACTAGACAGGGATCCAACGAGCAGTACTTC
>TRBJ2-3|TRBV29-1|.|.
CSGMRSQHTDTQYF
TGCAGCGGCATGCGGAGTCAACACACAGATACGCAGTATTTT
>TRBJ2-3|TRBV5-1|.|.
CASSLTGSPDTQYF
TGCGCCAGCAGCTTGACGGGTTCCCCAGATACGCAGTATTTT
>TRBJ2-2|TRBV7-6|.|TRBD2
CASSLASGLAGVIGELFF
TGTGCCAGCAGCTTAGCGTCGGGACTAGCGGGAGTCATCGGGGAGCTGTTTTTT